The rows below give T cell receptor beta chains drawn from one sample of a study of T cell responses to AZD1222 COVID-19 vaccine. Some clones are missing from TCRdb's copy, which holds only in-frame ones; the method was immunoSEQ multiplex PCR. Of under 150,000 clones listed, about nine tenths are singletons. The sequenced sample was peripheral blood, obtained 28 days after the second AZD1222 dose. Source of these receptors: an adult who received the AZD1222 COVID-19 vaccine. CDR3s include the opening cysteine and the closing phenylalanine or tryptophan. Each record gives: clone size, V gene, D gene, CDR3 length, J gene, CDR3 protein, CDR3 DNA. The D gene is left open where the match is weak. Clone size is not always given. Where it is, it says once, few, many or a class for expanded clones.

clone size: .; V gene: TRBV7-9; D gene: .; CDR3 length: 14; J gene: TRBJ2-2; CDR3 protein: CASSESTGTGELFF; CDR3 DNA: TGTGCCAGCAGCGAGAGTACAGGGACCGGGGAGCTGTTTTTT
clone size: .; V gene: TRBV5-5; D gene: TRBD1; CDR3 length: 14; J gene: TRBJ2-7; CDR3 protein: CASSSGTGLYEQYF; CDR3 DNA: TGTGCCAGCAGCTCCGGGACAGGACTCTACGAGCAGTACTTC
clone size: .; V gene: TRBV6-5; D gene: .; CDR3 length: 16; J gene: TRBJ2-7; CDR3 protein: CASSYSSITWTREQYF; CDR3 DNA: TGTGCCAGCAGTTACTCGAGTATTACCTGGACAAGGGAGCAGTACTTC
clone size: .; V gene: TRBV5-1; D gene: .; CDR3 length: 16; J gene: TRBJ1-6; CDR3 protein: CASSERGSSYNSPLHF; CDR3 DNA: TGCGCCAGCAGCGAGAGGGGTAGCTCCTATAATTCACCCCTCCACTTT
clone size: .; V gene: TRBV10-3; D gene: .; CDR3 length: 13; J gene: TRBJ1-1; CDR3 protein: CATVRQGNTEAFF; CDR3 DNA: TGTGCCACCGTTCGGCAGGGGAACACTGAAGCTTTCTTT
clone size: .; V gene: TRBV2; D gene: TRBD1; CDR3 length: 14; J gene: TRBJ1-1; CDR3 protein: CASGDSLMNTEAFF; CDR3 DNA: TGTGCCAGCGGGGACAGCTTAATGAACACTGAAGCTTTCTTT
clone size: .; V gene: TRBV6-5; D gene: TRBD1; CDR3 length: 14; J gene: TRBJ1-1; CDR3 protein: CASSPGTGETEAFF; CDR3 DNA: TGTGCCAGCTCCCCCGGGACAGGGGAAACTGAAGCTTTCTTT
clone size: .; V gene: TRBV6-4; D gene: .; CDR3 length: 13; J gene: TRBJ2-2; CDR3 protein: CASSQDVTGELFF; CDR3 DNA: TGTGCCAGCAGCCAGGACGTTACCGGGGAGCTGTTTTTT
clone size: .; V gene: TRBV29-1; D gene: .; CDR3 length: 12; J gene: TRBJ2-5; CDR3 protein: CSVESAEETQYF; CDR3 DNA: TGCAGCGTTGAATCGGCGGAAGAGACCCAGTACTTC
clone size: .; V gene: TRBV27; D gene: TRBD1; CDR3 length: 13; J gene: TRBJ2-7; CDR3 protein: CASGTGTAYEQYF; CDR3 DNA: TGTGCCAGCGGAACCGGGACAGCCTACGAGCAGTACTTC
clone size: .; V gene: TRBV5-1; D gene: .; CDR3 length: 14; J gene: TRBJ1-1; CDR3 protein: CASSLGVLNTEAFF; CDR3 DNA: TGCGCCAGCAGCTTGGGAGTTTTGAACACTGAAGCTTTCTTT
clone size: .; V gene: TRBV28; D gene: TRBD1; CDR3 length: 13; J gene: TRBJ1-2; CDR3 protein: CASSLDRDYGYTF; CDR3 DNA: TGTGCCAGCAGTTTAGACAGGGACTATGGCTACACCTTC
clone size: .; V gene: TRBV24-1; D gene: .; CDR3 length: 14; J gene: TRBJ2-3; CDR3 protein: CATKGDPYTDTQYF; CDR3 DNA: TGTGCCACCAAGGGGGATCCATACACAGATACGCAGTATTTT
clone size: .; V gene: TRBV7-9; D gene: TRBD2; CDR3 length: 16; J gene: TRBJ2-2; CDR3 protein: CASSSPLAGGPGELFF; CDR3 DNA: TGTGCCAGCAGCTCACCCTTAGCGGGGGGGCCCGGGGAGCTGTTTTTT
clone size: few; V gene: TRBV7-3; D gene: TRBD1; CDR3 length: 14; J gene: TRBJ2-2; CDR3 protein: CASSPGQGAGELFF; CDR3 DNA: TGTGCCAGCAGCCCGGGACAGGGAGCCGGGGAGCTGTTTTTT
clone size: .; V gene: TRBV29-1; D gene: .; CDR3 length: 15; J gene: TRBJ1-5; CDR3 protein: CSVGPGTPSNQPQHF; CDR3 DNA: TGCAGCGTTGGTCCAGGAACCCCTAGCAATCAGCCCCAGCATTTT
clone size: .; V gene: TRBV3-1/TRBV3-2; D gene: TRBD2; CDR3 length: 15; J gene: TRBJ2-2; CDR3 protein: CASSLLSGGTGELFF; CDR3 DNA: TGTGCCAGCAGCCTACTTAGCGGGGGGACCGGGGAGCTGTTTTTT
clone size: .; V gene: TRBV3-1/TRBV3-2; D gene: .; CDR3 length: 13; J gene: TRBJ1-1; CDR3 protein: CASSPGGAPEAFF; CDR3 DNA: TGTGCCAGCAGCCCGGGGGGGGCCCCTGAAGCTTTCTTT
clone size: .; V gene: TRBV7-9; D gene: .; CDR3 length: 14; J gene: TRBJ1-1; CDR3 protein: CASSLGTMNTEAFF; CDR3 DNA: TGTGCCAGCAGCTTAGGTACTATGAACACTGAAGCTTTCTTT
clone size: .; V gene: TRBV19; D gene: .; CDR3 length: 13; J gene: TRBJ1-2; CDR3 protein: CASSADKNYGYTF; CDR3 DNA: TGTGCCAGTAGTGCGGACAAGAACTATGGCTACACCTTC
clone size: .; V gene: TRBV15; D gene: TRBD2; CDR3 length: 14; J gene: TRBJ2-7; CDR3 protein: CATSRDRGEYEQYF; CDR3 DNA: TGTGCCACCAGCAGAGATCGGGGGGAGTACGAGCAGTACTTC
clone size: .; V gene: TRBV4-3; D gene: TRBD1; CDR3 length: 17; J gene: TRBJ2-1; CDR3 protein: CASSQEFGTGVYNEQFF; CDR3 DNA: TGCGCCAGCAGCCAAGAGTTTGGAACAGGGGTCTACAATGAGCAGTTCTTC
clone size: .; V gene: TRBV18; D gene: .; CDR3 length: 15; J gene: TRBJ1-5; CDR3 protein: CASSPGSERDLPQHF; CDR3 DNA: TGTGCCAGCTCTCCTGGGTCCGAAAGGGATCTGCCCCAGCATTTT
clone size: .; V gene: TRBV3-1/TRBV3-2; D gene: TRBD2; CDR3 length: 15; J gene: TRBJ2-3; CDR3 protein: CASVAGGGSADTQYF; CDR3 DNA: TGTGCCAGCGTCGCGGGGGGGGGATCGGCAGATACGCAGTATTTT
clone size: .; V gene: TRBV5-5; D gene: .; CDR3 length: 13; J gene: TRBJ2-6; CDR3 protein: CASSLPGANVLTF; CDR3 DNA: TGTGCCAGCAGCTTGCCCGGGGCCAACGTCCTGACTTTC
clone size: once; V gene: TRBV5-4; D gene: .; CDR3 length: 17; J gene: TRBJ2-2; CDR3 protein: CASSPPGRGTSTGELFF; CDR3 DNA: TGTGCCAGCAGCCCACCGGGGCGCGGGACCTCTACCGGGGAGCTGTTTTTT
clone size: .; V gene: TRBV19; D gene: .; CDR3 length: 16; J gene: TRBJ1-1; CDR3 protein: CASRLTYRAHDTEAFF; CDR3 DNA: TGTGCCAGTAGACTAACCTACAGGGCACATGACACTGAAGCTTTCTTT
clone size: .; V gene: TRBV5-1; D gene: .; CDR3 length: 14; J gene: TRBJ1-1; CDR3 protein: CASRGSGGNTEAFF; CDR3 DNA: TGCGCCAGCAGGGGGTCGGGTGGGAACACTGAAGCTTTCTTT
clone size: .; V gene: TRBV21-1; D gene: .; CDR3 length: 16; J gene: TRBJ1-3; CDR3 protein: CASSKVMAKSGNTIYF; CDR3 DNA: TGTGCCAGCAGCAAAGTAATGGCCAAATCTGGAAACACCATATATTTT
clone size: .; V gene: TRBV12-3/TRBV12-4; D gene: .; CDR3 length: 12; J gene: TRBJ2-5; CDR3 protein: CASSSQGQTQYF; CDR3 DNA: TGTGCCAGCAGTTCTCAAGGACAGACCCAGTACTTC
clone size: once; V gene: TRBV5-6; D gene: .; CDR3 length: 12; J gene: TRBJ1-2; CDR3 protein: CASSWGSNGYTF; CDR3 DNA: TGTGCCAGCAGCTGGGGCAGCAATGGCTACACCTTC
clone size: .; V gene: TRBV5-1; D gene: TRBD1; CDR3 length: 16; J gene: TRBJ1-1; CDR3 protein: CASSLAPGQVNTEAFF; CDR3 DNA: TGCGCCAGCAGCTTGGCCCCGGGACAGGTGAACACTGAAGCTTTCTTT
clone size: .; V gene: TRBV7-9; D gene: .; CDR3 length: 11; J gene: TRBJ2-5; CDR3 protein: CASSFTETQYF; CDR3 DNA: TGTGCCAGCAGCTTTACTGAGACCCAGTACTTC
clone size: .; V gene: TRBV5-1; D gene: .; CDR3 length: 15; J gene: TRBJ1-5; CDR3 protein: CASSLEGYSNQPQHF; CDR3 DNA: TGCGCCAGCAGCTTGGAAGGGTATAGCAATCAGCCCCAGCATTTT
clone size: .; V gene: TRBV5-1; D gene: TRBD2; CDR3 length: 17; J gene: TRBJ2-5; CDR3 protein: CASSATLTGTSGETQYF; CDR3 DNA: TGCGCCAGCAGCGCGACCCTCACCGGGACTAGCGGGGAGACCCAGTACTTC
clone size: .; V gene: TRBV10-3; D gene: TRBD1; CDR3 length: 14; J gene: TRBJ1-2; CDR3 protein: CAISDGTGAYGYTF; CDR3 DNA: TGTGCCATCAGTGATGGGACAGGAGCGTATGGCTACACCTTC
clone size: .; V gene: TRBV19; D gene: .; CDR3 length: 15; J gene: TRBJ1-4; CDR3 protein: CASRIQGPGNEKLFF; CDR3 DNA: TGTGCCAGTAGAATCCAGGGTCCTGGGAATGAAAAACTGTTTTTT
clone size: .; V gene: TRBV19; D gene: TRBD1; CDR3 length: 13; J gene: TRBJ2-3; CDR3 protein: CASSVGTESTQYF; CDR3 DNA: TGTGCCAGTAGTGTCGGGACAGAATCTACGCAGTATTTT
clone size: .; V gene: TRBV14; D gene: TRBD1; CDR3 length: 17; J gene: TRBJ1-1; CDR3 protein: CASSQDYKGAKDTEAFF; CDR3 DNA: TGTGCCAGCAGCCAAGATTATAAGGGGGCTAAGGACACTGAAGCTTTCTTT
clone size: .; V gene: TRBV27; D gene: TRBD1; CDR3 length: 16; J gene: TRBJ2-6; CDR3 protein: CASSRDSTSGANVLTF; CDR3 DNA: TGTGCCAGCAGCCGGGACAGTACCTCTGGGGCCAACGTCCTGACTTTC
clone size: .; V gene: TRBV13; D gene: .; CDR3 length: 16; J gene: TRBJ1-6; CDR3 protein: CASSLSPSSYNSPLHF; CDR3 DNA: TGTGCCAGCAGCTTATCGCCTAGCTCCTATAATTCACCCCTCCACTTT
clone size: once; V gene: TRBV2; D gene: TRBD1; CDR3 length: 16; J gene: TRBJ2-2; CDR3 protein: CASREWTGANNGELFF; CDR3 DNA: TGTGCCAGCAGGGAGTGGACAGGGGCTAACAACGGGGAGCTGTTTTTT
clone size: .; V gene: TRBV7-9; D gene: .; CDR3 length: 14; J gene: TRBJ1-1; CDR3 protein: CASSLRGGDTEAFF; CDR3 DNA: TGTGCCAGCAGCCTCAGAGGAGGGGACACTGAAGCTTTCTTT
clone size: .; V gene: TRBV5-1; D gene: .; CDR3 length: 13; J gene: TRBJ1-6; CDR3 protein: CASSLVDRRVLHF; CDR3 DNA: TGCGCCAGCAGCTTGGTGGATCGGCGGGTCCTCCACTTT
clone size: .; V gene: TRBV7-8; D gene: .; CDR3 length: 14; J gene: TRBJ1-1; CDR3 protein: CASSLATAATEAFF; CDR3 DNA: TGTGCCAGCAGCTTAGCGACCGCGGCCACTGAAGCTTTCTTT
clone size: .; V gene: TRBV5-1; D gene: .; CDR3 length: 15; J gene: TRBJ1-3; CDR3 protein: CASSLGEASGNTIYF; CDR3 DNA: TGCGCCAGCAGCTTGGGGGAAGCGTCGGGAAACACCATATATTTT
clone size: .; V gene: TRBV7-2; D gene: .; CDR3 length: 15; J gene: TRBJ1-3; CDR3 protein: CASSSNGGFGNTIYF; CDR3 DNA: TGTGCCAGCAGCTCAAACGGGGGGTTTGGAAACACCATATATTTT
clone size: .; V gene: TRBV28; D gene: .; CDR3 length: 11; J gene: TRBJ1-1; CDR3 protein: CASRSNTEAFF; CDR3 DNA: TGTGCCAGCAGGAGTAACACTGAAGCTTTCTTT
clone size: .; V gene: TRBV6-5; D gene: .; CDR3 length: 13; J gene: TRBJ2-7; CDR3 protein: CASRTGEYYEQYF; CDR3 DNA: TGTGCCAGCAGGACCGGGGAATACTACGAGCAGTACTTC
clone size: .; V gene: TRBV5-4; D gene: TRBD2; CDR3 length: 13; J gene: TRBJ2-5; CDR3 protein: CASSEGLAPAPYF; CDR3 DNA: TGTGCCAGCAGCGAGGGACTAGCACCAGCCCCGTACTTC
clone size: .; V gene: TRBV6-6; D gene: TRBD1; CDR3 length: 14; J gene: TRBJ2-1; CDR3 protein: CASTRQGGGNEQFF; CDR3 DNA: TGTGCCAGCACACGACAGGGGGGTGGAAATGAGCAGTTCTTC
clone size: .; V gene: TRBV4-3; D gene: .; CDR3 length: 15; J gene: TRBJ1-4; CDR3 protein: CASSQDRTGREKLFF; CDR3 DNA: TGCGCCAGCAGCCAAGATCGAACAGGACGTGAAAAACTGTTTTTT
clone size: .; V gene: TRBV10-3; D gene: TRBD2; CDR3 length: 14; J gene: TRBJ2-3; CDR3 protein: CAISSGGSTDTQYF; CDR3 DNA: TGTGCCATCAGTTCGGGGGGGTCCACAGATACGCAGTATTTT
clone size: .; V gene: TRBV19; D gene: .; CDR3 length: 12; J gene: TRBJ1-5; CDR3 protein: CASSRDIQPQHF; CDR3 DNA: TGTGCCAGTAGTCGGGACATTCAGCCCCAGCATTTT
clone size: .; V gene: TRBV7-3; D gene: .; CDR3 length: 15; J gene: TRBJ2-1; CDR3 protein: CASSPTADREDEQFF; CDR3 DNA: TGTGCCAGCAGCCCCACCGCAGACAGGGAGGATGAGCAGTTCTTC
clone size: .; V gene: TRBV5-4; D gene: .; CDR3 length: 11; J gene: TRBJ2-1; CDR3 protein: CASIGWDEQFF; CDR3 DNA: TGTGCCAGCATCGGGTGGGATGAGCAGTTCTTC
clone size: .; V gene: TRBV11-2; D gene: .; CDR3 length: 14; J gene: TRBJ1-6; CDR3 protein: CASSRTVYNSPLHF; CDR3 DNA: TGTGCCAGCAGCCGGACAGTTTATAATTCACCCCTCCACTTT
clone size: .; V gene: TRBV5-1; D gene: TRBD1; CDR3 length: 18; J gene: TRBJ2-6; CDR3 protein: CASSALPGQGTGANVLTF; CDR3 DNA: TGCGCCAGCAGCGCTCTACCGGGACAGGGGACTGGGGCCAACGTCCTGACTTTC
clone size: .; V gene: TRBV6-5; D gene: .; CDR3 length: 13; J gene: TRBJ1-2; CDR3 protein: CASTSFSNYGYTF; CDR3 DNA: TGTGCCAGCACCAGTTTTTCTAACTATGGCTACACCTTC